One sample yielded the 23 T cell receptor beta chains listed below, sequenced in a study of cytomegalovirus exposure and HLA in healthy donors. PCR involved 60 Vbeta and 13 Jbeta primers. Sequencing used immunoSEQ multiplex PCR; TCRdb keeps in-frame clones, though not all of them. The table records 100,000 to 150,000 clones, around 86% of them present only once. Sequences were obtained from PBMCs. These receptors all stem from a woman aged 50 to 60 in good health and CMV-seropositive.

The genes are TRBV7-2 and TRBJ2-3; 7 positions match TRBD2. This CDR3 has 14 residues. The V gene's germline CDR1 is SGHTA and CDR2 FQGNSA. V lost 1 base and J lost 7; bases outside the gene matches: 5. For the CDR3, the DNA is TGTGCCAGCAGCTTAGAGCGGGGTGGGCATACGCAGTATTTT. This codes for CASSLERGGHTQYF.

This clone showed up just once. The rearrangement joins TRBV6-5 to TRBJ2-5; D is perhaps TRBD1 (5 bases). This CDR3 is built from 13 residues. The ends were cut back, 6 bases at V and 4 bases at J, with 12 bases in the middle. Germline CDR1 MNHEY, CDR2 SVGAGI. The CDR3 DNA follows: TGTGCCAGCAGCACCAACCAGGGAGAGACCCAGTACTTC. Translating gives CASSTNQGETQYF.

The chain employs TRBV14 and TRBJ2-3, with 8 bases fitting TRBD2. The CDR3 has 16 residues. V lost 1 base to trimming and J lost 3 bases; unmatched junction nucleotides: 6. Germline lookup yields CDR1 SGHDN and CDR2 FVKESK. The CDR3 protein is CASSQAIGGATDTQYF. The CDR3 DNA follows: TGTGCCAGCAGCCAAGCGATCGGGGGGGCAACAGATACGCAGTATTTT.

This chain joins TRBV7-9 and TRBJ1-4, with a tentative D call TRBD1 (6 bases). The germline V gene encodes CDR1 SEHNR and CDR2 FQNEAQ (reference sequence). V was clipped by 4 bases and J by 6 bases, with 15 bases between them. The CDR3 is made up of 15 amino acids. The CDR3 here is CASSSRQARDEKLFF. The CDR3 bases are TGTGCCAGCAGCTCCCGACAGGCTCGCGATGAAAAACTGTTTTTT. The whole variable domain, filled in from reference TRBV7-9 and TRBJ1-4, reads DTGVSQNPRHKITKRGQNVTFRCDPISEHNRLYWYRQTLGQGPEFLTYFQNEAQLEKSRLLSDRFSAERPKGSFSTLEIQRTEQGDSAMYLCASSSRQARDEKLFFGSGTQLSVL.

The chain combines TRBV30 with TRBJ2-6, with a tentative D call TRBD1 (5 bases). The CDR3 loop spans 13 amino acids. Germline V CDR1 and CDR2: GTSNPN, SVGIG (reference sequence). V was cut by 3 bases and J by 2 bases, with 5 bases left in between. The CDR3 spells CAWRGPGANVLTF. In nucleotides, the CDR3 is TGTGCCTGGAGGGGGCCTGGGGCCAACGTCCTGACTTTC.

The gene calls are TRBV11-2 and TRBJ2-1; 7 bases match TRBD1. After removal of 4 bases from V and 5 bases from J, the junction contained 14 bases not matched to a gene. The CDR3 totals 17 residues. Per germline, CDR1 SGHAT and CDR2 FQNNGV. CDR3 nucleotide sequence: TGTGCCAGCAGCTCTCTAGGGGAGACAGGGCCTAACAATGAGCAGTTCTTC. This gives the protein CASSSLGETGPNNEQFF.

J is TRBJ1-1 and V is TRBV2, with D perhaps matching TRBD1 (6 bases). The CDR3 covers 12 residues. V lost 8 bases and J 0 bases, leaving 7 bases between the germline ends. The germline V gene has CDR1 SNHLY and CDR2 FYNNEI. CDR3 amino acids: CASGQLNTEAFF. In DNA form, the CDR3 reads TGTGCCAGCGGACAGCTGAACACTGAAGCTTTCTTT.

The gene calls are TRBV30 and TRBJ1-2; 9 positions agree with TRBD1. Germline-derived CDR1 and CDR2 are GTSNPN and SVGIG (reference sequence). The CDR3 has 13 amino acids. V trimming: 5 bases; J trimming: 3 bases; junction bases outside the gene matches: 4. CDR3 nucleotides: TGTGCCTGGTCCTACAGGGGGCACTATGGCTACACCTTC. It translates to CAWSYRGHYGYTF.

The J gene is TRBJ2-1, the V gene TRBV30, with 9 bases fitting TRBD2. The J segment lost 4 bases and the V segment lost 8 bases, leaving 12 bases of the junction unmatched. Germline CDR1 is GTSNPN and CDR2 is SVGIG (reference sequence). The CDR3 runs to 15 residues. In nucleotides, the CDR3 is TGTGCCCTAGTGGAACCTAGCGGGGTATACAATGAGCAGTTCTTC. Protein: CALVEPSGVYNEQFF.

The chain uses TRBV11-2 and TRBJ2-1; 7 nucleotides line up with TRBD2. The germline gives CDR1 SGHAT, CDR2 FQNNGV. The V and J ends lost 7 bases and 5 bases, in that order; junction bases with no gene match: 11. This CDR3 is built from 15 residues. The CDR3 bases are TGTGCCAGCACCCCGTGGCGGGGGAGCAACAATGAGCAGTTCTTC. It codes for CASTPWRGSNNEQFF.

This chain uses TRBV11-3 with TRBJ2-2; D remains ambiguous. The CDR3 covers 13 residues. Looked up from germline, CDR1 is SGHNT and CDR2 is YENEEA. V lost 4 bases, J lost 7 bases, and 10 bases lay in between. DNA for the CDR3: TGTGCCAGCAGCTCAGGTTACGGCGGGGAGCTGTTTTTT. It specifies CASSSGYGGELFF.

The chain is built from TRBV5-6 and TRBJ1-4; TRBD1 matches 10 bases. Germline V gene sequence: CDR1 SGHDT, CDR2 YYEEEE. The CDR3 runs 15 residues. Losses at the gene ends were 4 bases for V and 2 bases for J; bases not matched to a gene: 2. The CDR3 region has the DNA TGTGCCAGCAGCCGGACAGGGGGGACTAATGAAAAACTGTTTTTT. Protein: CASSRTGGTNEKLFF.

The rearrangement joins TRBV7-9 to TRBJ2-3; 9 positions agree with TRBD2. V lost 5 bases and J lost 1; bases outside the gene matches: 10. This CDR3 has 17 residues. In germline, CDR1 is SEHNR, CDR2 FQNEAQ (reference sequence). Written as DNA, the CDR3 is TGTGCCAGCAGCCCAGGGGCGGGGGGGTTGGGCACAGATACGCAGTATTTT. Amino acid sequence: CASSPGAGGLGTDTQYF.

This chain uses TRBV28 with TRBJ2-7, with 8 bases lining up with TRBD2. This CDR3 has 12 amino acids. From germline, CDR1 is MDHEN and CDR2 SYDVKM. V trimming: 11 bases; J trimming: 6 bases; junction bases outside the gene matches: 9. CDR3 in amino acids: CAAAGGPAEQYF. The CDR3 DNA is TGTGCCGCCGCGGGGGGACCGGCCGAGCAGTACTTC.

J is TRBJ1-2 and V is TRBV30; D might be TRBD1 (6 bases). V lost 1 base, J lost 8 bases, and 14 bases lay in between. Germline loops: CDR1 GTSNPN, CDR2 SVGIG (reference sequence). CDR3 length: 13 residues. The CDR3 region has the DNA TGTGCCTGGAGTGGGTGGACAGAAGGCGGCTACACCTTC. This sequence encodes CAWSGWTEGGYTF.

The chain combines TRBV5-1 with TRBJ2-3; D remains unclear. Trimming pared 3 bases from V and 4 bases from J, leaving 3 bases between. The CDR3 sequence is 11 residues long. Looked up from germline, CDR1 is SGHRS and CDR2 is YFSETQ. CDR3 DNA sequence: TGCGCCAGCAGCTCTGCAGATACGCAGTATTTT. Its translation is CASSSADTQYF.

This clone appeared once. This chain connects TRBV11-1 to TRBJ2-2; 11 nucleotides align to TRBD1. After removal of 4 bases from V and 4 bases from J, the junction contained 5 bases not matched to a gene. The CDR3 loop spans 16 amino acids. The germline CDR1 and CDR2 sequences are SGHAT and FQDESV (reference sequence). The CDR3 DNA is TGTGCCAGCAGCTGGGGGGACAGGGGGAGCACCGGGGAGCTGTTTTTT. Its translation: CASSWGDRGSTGELFF.

The V gene is TRBV14, the J gene TRBJ2-5; perhaps TRBD2 as D (6 bases). With 1 base removed from V and 5 bases from J, the gap between germline ends came to 14 bases. Germline CDR1 is SGHDN and CDR2 is FVKESK. The CDR3 is 15 residues long. The CDR3 region is CASSQVLAGGETQYF. CDR3 nucleotides: TGTGCCAGCAGCCAAGTCCTAGCCGGAGGGGAGACCCAGTACTTC.

The gene calls are TRBV5-1 and TRBJ1-1; D is perhaps TRBD1 (5 bases). This CDR3 comprises 15 residues. The V end was cut by 4 bases, the J end by 1 base, with 14 bases between. Looked up from germline, CDR1 is SGHRS and CDR2 is YFSETQ. CDR3 residues: CASSKSPQENTEAFF. CDR3 nucleotide sequence: TGCGCCAGCAGCAAAAGCCCACAGGAGAACACTGAAGCTTTCTTT.

The V gene is TRBV6-5, the J gene TRBJ1-1, with D tentatively TRBD1 (6 bases). CDR1 MNHEY and CDR2 SVGAGI come from the germline V gene. The CDR3 is made up of 13 amino acids. Trimming stripped 0 bases from V and 11 bases from J, with 13 bases between. This CDR3 is CASSYSAGAGAFF. The CDR3 DNA reads as TGTGCCAGCAGTTACTCCGCAGGGGCCGGGGCTTTCTTT.

This clone was seen only a few times. The chain is built from TRBV13 and TRBJ2-6, with 10 bases identical to TRBD2. The CDR3 loop spans 16 amino acids. Germline CDR1 PRHDT, CDR2 FYEKMQ (reference sequence). V shed 4 bases, J shed 2 bases, and the junction held 2 bases outside the gene matches. The CDR3 coding sequence is TGTGCCAGCAGCTCCCTAGCGGGGGCTGGGGCCAACGTCCTGACTTTC. Translated: CASSSLAGAGANVLTF.

A note on this clone: At the DNA level, this CDR3 is encoded by other sequences in the same sample as well. This sequence joins TRBV9 and TRBJ2-1; 7 bases are shared with TRBD2. Germline loops: CDR1 SGDLS, CDR2 YYNGEE. CDR3 length equals 13 residues. J was trimmed by 5 bases and V by 8 bases; bases with no gene match: 7. The CDR3 loop reads CASGGDWNNEQFF. CDR3 DNA: TGTGCCAGTGGGGGGGATTGGAACAATGAGCAGTTCTTC.

The chain couples TRBV5-1 to TRBJ1-2, with no clear D. CDR1 is SGHRS, CDR2 YFSETQ, per germline. Trimming removed 0 bases from V and 2 bases from J, with 8 bases in between. The CDR3 runs to 14 residues. The CDR3 coding sequence is TGCGCCAGCAGCTTGGATCGGGTAAACTATGGCTACACCTTC. Translated, it gives CASSLDRVNYGYTF.